The rows below give T cell receptor beta chains drawn from one sample of a study of Graves' ophthalmopathy and Graves' hyperthyroidism. TCRdb fed the multiplex PCR reads into MiXCR, producing one record per CDR3 protein. This sample has 650,000 to 900,000 distinct CDR3 sequences; 40% occur once, and the top ten carry 40% to 45%. What was sequenced was peripheral blood. The source is an adult man with Graves' ophthalmopathy. CDR3s leave out the opening cysteine and the closing phenylalanine or tryptophan.

V	J	CDR3
TRBV7-9	TRBJ2-2	ASSSTLETGELF
TRBV10-3	TRBJ1-1	AISEGRGIWTEAF
TRBV7-2	TRBJ1-2	ASSPTGTAIDYGYT
TRBV19	TRBJ1-5	ASGGGGNSNQPQH
TRBV20-1	TRBJ1-5	SATDSWGSAHKH
TRBV6-5	TRBJ2-2	ASTTANTGELF
TRBV24-1	TRBJ2-3	ATRGTSGITDTQY
TRBV29-1	TRBJ2-5	SVSLSGGEETQY
TRBV7-2	TRBJ2-7	ASSRGGGGEQY
TRBV6-1	TRBJ1-2	ASSEEGFYGYT
TRBV24-1	TRBJ2-5	ATSDASTSGGAQETQY
TRBV25-1	TRBJ1-6	ASSEATGVFTNSPLH
TRBV7-2	TRBJ2-7	ASSLGDPSYEQC
TRBV7-9	TRBJ1-5	ASSLYQPQH
TRBV6-6	TRBJ2-5	ASSESEVGEETQY
TRBV10-3	TRBJ1-2	ASQKGQANYGYT
TRBV2	TRBJ1-5	ASSGGALGNQPQH
TRBV9	TRBJ1-5	ASSGPGQRNQPQH
TRBV19	TRBJ1-2	ASTKGQNSNYGYT
TRBV7-2	TRBJ2-6	ASSFRQGYQSGANVLT
TRBV25-1	TRBJ2-5	ASSLRQLETQY
TRBV29-1	TRBJ2-5	SARTGVETQY
TRBV29-1	TRBJ1-4	SGRGINEKLF
TRBV29-1	TRBJ1-4	SVEEPTGVGNTEKLF
TRBV7-8	TRBJ1-3	ASSVQGQDLNTIY
TRBV25-1	TRBJ1-6	ASSPAGTNSPLH
TRBV24-1	TRBJ1-5	ATSDAGQGAFNQPQH
TRBV5-1	TRBJ1-6	VSSSRTGGSGSPLH
TRBV2	TRBJ1-5	ASSAAPGQGARH
TRBV24-1	TRBJ1-1	ATSDFWGGQAF
TRBV10-3	TRBJ1-6	AISVKAMDSPLH
TRBV7-9	TRBJ2-5	ASSQGFVGGETQY
TRBV6-1	TRBJ1-1	ASSHDRGRTEAF
TRBV2	TRBJ2-7	ASSAAGYFSYEQY
TRBV5-6	TRBJ2-5	ASSLLLAPNQETQY
TRBV2	TRBJ2-7	ASSQGIEQY
TRBV6-6	TRBJ1-6	ASSYSKENNSPLH
TRBV7-2	TRBJ1-1	ASSFDNLNTEAF
TRBV7-9	TRBJ2-7	ASSQTGQTVYEQY
TRBV6-6	TRBJ2-7	ASSLRHGKYEQY
TRBV20-1	TRBJ2-5	SASPGGNSEETQY
TRBV7-3	TRBJ1-1	ASSYSGGEAF